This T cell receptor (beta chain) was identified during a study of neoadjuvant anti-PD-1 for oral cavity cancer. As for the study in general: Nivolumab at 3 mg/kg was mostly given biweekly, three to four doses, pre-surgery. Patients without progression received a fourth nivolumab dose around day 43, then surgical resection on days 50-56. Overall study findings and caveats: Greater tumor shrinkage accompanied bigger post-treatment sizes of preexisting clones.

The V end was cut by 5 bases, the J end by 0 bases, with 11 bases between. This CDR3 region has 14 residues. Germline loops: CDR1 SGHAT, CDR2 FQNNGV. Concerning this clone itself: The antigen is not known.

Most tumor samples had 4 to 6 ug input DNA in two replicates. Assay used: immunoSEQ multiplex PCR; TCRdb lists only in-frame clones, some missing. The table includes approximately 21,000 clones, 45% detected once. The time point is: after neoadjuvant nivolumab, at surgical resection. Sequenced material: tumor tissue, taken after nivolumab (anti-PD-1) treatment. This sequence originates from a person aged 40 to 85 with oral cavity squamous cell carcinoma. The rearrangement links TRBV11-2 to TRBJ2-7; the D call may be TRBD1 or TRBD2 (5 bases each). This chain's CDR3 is CASSQWGSSYEQYF. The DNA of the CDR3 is TGTGCCAGCAGCCAGTGGGGGAGCTCCTACGAGCAGTACTTC.